The clone carrying this TCR beta chain was picked up many times. Per the germline V gene, CDR1 is SGDLS and CDR2 is YYNGEE. V was cut by 4 bases and J by 9 bases, with 10 bases left in between. The CDR3 is 11 amino acids. This entry belongs to a study of T cells in Graves' hyperthyroidism and ophthalmopathy. RNA transcripts gave rise to amplified TCR beta CDR3 regions. HTBI primers were used for first-round RT-PCR of the TCR CDR3. TCRdb itself ran the multiplex PCR reads through MiXCR, one entry per CDR3 protein. Of some 800,000 distinct CDR3 sequences listed, 38% are singletons. The TCR sequence derives from a young man with Graves' hyperthyroidism. Sequences were obtained from blood. The chain uses TRBV9 and TRBJ1-2; D is ambiguous. The CDR3 nucleotides read TGTGCCAGCAGCCAAACCGACAGCTACACCTTC. It yields the protein CASSQTDSYTF.